Presented here are 18 T cell receptor beta chains from one specimen sequenced in a study of human T cells and chemical hapten exposure (dated by TCRdb to the early 2020s). The library came from RACE. The sequencing machine was a NextSeq 500. The public reads were run again by TCRdb, first through fastp at Q25 and then through MiXCR, and only productive beta chains were kept. Rows are unified per CDR3 protein, each entry keeping the most common DNA and genes. Present in this sample are roughly 260,000 distinct CDR3 sequences, 7% to 10% of which were seen just once. The ten top clones hold 2% to 2.5% of the sample. In light of the paper, this sample's time point label describes: pre-sensitization, week 0. According to the study, the label for this sample's treatment or condition signals: therapeutic diphenylcyclopropenone sensitization with weekly scalp DPC. This sample comprised whole blood, obtained in connection with sensitization to the hapten diphenylcyclopropenone (DPC). The receptors come from a woman between 40 and 50 years old with alopecia areata. Some clones in this sample may be carry-over from other donors' samples.

This clonotype was seen at least ten times. The gene calls are TRBV7-8 and TRBJ2-3, with a weak D call TRBD1 (5 bases). This CDR3 has 11 amino acids. Germline V gene sequence: CDR1 SGHVS, CDR2 FQNEAQ. The ends were cut back, 7 bases at V and 4 bases at J, with 6 bases in the middle. The CDR3 protein is CASKGADTQYF. The DNA for the CDR3 is TGTGCCAGCAAAGGGGCAGATACGCAGTATTTT.

This clonotype showed up many times. The J gene is TRBJ2-1, the V gene TRBV2; possible D gene TRBD2, 6 bases. The CDR3 has 11 amino acids. Trimming removed 6 bases at V and 12 bases at J, with 12 bases between. The germline CDR1 and CDR2 sequences are SNHLY and FYNNEI. CDR3 loop: CASRRESGQFF. In DNA, the CDR3 is TGTGCCAGCAGACGGGAGTCAGGGCAGTTCTTC.

The sample holds a few counts of this clonotype. The chain combines TRBV5-1 with TRBJ2-3; 7 nucleotides align to TRBD2. V gave up 3 bases and J gave up 2 bases; unmatched junction bases: 3. The CDR3 consists of 14 residues. Germline-derived CDR1 and CDR2 are SGHRS and YFSETQ. CDR3 loop: CASSWGDYTDTQYF. In DNA, the CDR3 is TGCGCCAGCAGCTGGGGGGACTACACAGATACGCAGTATTTT.

V usage is TRBV4-3 and J usage is TRBJ2-7; 11 bases align to TRBD2. The CDR3 length is 18 residues. Germline CDR1 LGHNA, CDR2 YSLEER. V lost 5 bases to trimming and J lost 0 bases; unmatched junction nucleotides: 12. The CDR3 DNA reads TGCGCCAGCAGCATCCTCCTAGCGGGAGGCGATTTCTCCTACGAGCAGTACTTC. Amino acid sequence: CASSILLAGGDFSYEQYF.

This clonotype appeared a few times. The chain couples TRBV4-1 to TRBJ1-3; TRBD1 is a possible D gene (5 bases). Germline values: CDR1 MGHRA, CDR2 YSYEKL. V was clipped by 4 bases and J by 2 bases, with 12 bases between them. The CDR3 loop spans 15 amino acids. CDR3 amino acids: CASSPPTATGNTIYF. In DNA form, the CDR3 reads TGCGCCAGCAGCCCCCCGACAGCCACTGGAAACACCATATATTTT.

This chain links TRBV7-2 with TRBJ2-1, with D hard to call. Germline V gene lookup returns CDR1 SGHTA and CDR2 FQGNSA. The V end lost 5 bases, the J end lost 10 bases, and 21 bases lay between the germline ends. CDR3 length equals 15 residues. CDR3 DNA: TGTGCCAGCAGCCCCCGTGTGCCCAGCTCAGAAGAGCAGTTCTTC. This codes for CASSPRVPSSEEQFF.

This clonotype showed up many times. The chain links TRBV5-1 to TRBJ2-3; D is undetermined. The CDR3 loop spans 15 amino acids. The germline V and J ends were trimmed by 2 bases and 0 bases, with 10 bases remaining between them. Germline V gene sequence: CDR1 SGHRS, CDR2 YFSETQ. The chain's CDR3 is CASSLYTTSTDTQYF. The CDR3 bases are TGCGCCAGCAGCTTATACACCACTAGCACAGATACGCAGTATTTT.

This clonotype came up many times. This chain links TRBV6-5 with TRBJ1-1; the D is unclear. Germline lookup yields CDR1 MNHEY and CDR2 SVGAGI. CDR3 length equals 14 residues. With 6 bases removed from V and 6 bases from J, the gap between germline ends came to 17 bases. The CDR3 loop is CASRTRRDGPEAFF. The DNA of the CDR3 is TGTGCCAGCAGAACCAGACGGGATGGGCCTGAAGCTTTCTTT.

This clonotype was seen a handful of times. V and J are TRBV12-3 or TRBV12-4 and TRBJ2-3; TRBD2 is a possible D gene (7 bases). The CDR3 is made up of 15 amino acids. Deletions cut 5 bases from V and 3 bases from J, with 15 bases between. CDR3 bases: TGTGCCAGCAGTGGGGGGGGCAGTCGGACAGATACGCAGTATTTT. It translates to CASSGGGSRTDTQYF.

This clonotype was detected a few times. The CDR3 nucleotides are TGCAGCGGAACTACTAGCCGAGATACGCAGTATTTT. Translating it yields CSGTTSRDTQYF. The V and J genes are TRBV29-1 and TRBJ2-3; D possibly corresponds to TRBD2 (6 bases). CDR3 length: 12 residues. Trimming removed 7 bases at V and 5 bases at J, with 13 bases between. From germline, CDR1 is SQVTM and CDR2 ANQGSEA.

This clonotype was seen a few times. The V call is TRBV20-1, the J call TRBJ1-6; D uncertain. The germline V and J ends were trimmed by 6 bases and 9 bases, with 15 bases remaining between them. The CDR3 covers 13 residues. Germline lookup yields CDR1 DFQATT and CDR2 SNEGSKA (reference sequence). The CDR3 region has the DNA TGCAGTGCCAGGTCCGGCCAGCGTTCACCCCTCCACTTT. Translating gives CSARSGQRSPLHF.

The chain couples TRBV6-2 or TRBV6-3 to TRBJ2-1; D might be TRBD2 (6 bases). CDR3 length: 15 amino acids. Trimming removed 2 bases from V and 3 bases from J, with 11 bases in between. Germline V gene lookup returns CDR1 MNHEY and CDR2 SVGEGT. In nucleotides, the CDR3 is TGTGCCAGCAGTTACGGAGCGGGCAACTACAATGAGCAGTTCTTC. Its protein product is CASSYGAGNYNEQFF.

This clonotype was seen repeatedly, ten times or more. The chain employs TRBV12-3 or TRBV12-4 and TRBJ2-7; D is undetermined. The ends were cut back, 5 bases at V and 2 bases at J, with 4 bases in the middle. This CDR3 is built from 11 residues. The CDR3 coding sequence is TGTGCCAGCAGTAAAACCTACGAGCAGTACTTC. Protein: CASSKTYEQYF.

The chain employs TRBV6-2 or TRBV6-3 and TRBJ2-1; a weak D match, TRBD2 (5 bases). The V end lost 6 bases, the J end lost 5 bases, and 14 bases lay between the germline ends. This CDR3 region has 14 residues. Germline values: CDR1 MNHEY, CDR2 SVGEGT. In DNA form, the CDR3 reads TGTGCCAGCAGACCTGGTCTTAGCGACAATGAGCAGTTCTTC. Translated, it gives CASRPGLSDNEQFF.

This clonotype was counted between two and nine times. The gene calls are TRBV27 and TRBJ1-5, with TRBD1 matching 7 bases. CDR1 and CDR2 (germline): MNHEY, SMNVEV (reference sequence). The CDR3 is made up of 15 amino acids. The J segment lost 0 bases and the V segment lost 5 bases, leaving 4 bases of the junction unmatched. DNA for the CDR3: TGTGCCAGCAGTGTAGGACAGGCTAGCAATCAGCCCCAGCATTTT. It translates to CASSVGQASNQPQHF.

In its sample, this clonotype was seen a few times. The chain is built from TRBV28 and TRBJ2-7, with 14 bases that match TRBD2. V lost 0 bases, J lost 6 bases, and 10 bases stayed unmatched. Germline CDR1 reads MDHEN; CDR2 reads SYDVKM. The CDR3 runs to 18 residues. CDR3 residues: CASSLWSTSGRAPGEQYF. Written as DNA, the CDR3 is TGTGCCAGCAGTTTATGGTCGACTAGCGGGAGGGCCCCGGGCGAGCAGTACTTC.

The V gene is TRBV18, the J gene TRBJ1-1, with D uncertain. The V gene's germline CDR1 is KGHSH and CDR2 LQKENI. The length of the CDR3 is 14 residues. With 0 bases removed from V and 13 bases from J, the gap between germline ends came to 18 bases. CDR3 protein: CASSPPSNTQGVFF. CDR3 nucleotides: TGTGCCAGCTCACCACCGAGTAACACCCAAGGAGTTTTCTTT. Looking up the rest from reference TRBV18 and TRBJ1-1 gives the full variable domain: NAGVMQNPRHLVRRRGQEARLRCSPMKGHSHVYWYRQLPEEGLKFMVYLQKENIIDESGMPKERFSAEFPKEGPSILRIQQVVRGDSAAYFCASSPPSNTQGVFFGQGTRLTVV.

This clonotype was seen ten or more times. The chain recombines TRBV6-5 with TRBJ1-1; 8 nucleotides line up with TRBD1. From germline, CDR1 is MNHEY and CDR2 SVGAGI. The J segment lost 2 bases and the V segment lost 0 bases, leaving 2 bases of the junction unmatched. The CDR3 consists of 15 residues. CDR3 DNA sequence: TGTGCCAGCAGTTACTCAGACAGGGGCAACACTGAAGCTTTCTTT. This sequence encodes CASSYSDRGNTEAFF.